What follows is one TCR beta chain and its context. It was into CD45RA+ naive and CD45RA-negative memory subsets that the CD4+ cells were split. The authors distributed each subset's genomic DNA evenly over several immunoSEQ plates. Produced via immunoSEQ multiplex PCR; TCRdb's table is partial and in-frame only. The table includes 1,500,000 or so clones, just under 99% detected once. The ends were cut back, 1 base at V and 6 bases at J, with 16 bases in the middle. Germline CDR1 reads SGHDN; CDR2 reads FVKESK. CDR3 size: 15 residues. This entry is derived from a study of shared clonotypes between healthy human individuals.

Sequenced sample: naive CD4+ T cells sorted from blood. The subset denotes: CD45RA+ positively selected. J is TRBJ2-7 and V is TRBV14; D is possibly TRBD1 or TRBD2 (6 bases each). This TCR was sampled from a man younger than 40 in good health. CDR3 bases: TGTGCCAGCAGCCAAGTGGGGGGCTCCCGATCCGAGCAGTACTTC. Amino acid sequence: CASSQVGGSRSEQYF.